Each of the 22 T cell receptor beta chains below was sequenced from the same sample in a study of blood T cell repertoires in COVID-19. Libraries were prepared by immunoSEQ multiplex PCR; TCRdb keeps only in-frame clonotypes and omits some of them. In the table there are 57,000 or so clones, approximately 83% of which are singletons. The sample consisted of peripheral blood. The receptors were gathered from a human donor in a cohort sampled during active COVID-19.

The chain links TRBV9 to TRBJ1-1; the D gene is possibly TRBD1 (6 bases). The V end was cut by 0 bases, the J end by 1 base, with 10 bases between. This CDR3 spans 15 amino acids. In germline, CDR1 is SGDLS, CDR2 YYNGEE. CDR3 loop: CASSVGGGANTEAFF. In DNA, the CDR3 is TGTGCCAGCAGCGTAGGCGGGGGGGCGAACACTGAAGCTTTCTTT.

The V call is TRBV18, the J call TRBJ2-1; 11 bases are shared with TRBD1. With 2 bases clipped from V and 7 bases from J, the junction kept 7 bases outside the gene matches. Germline CDR1 KGHSH, CDR2 LQKENI. The length of the CDR3 is 16 residues. The CDR3: CASSPYRTGGGNEQFF. Here the CDR3 DNA reads TGTGCCAGCTCACCATACCGGACAGGGGGCGGGAATGAGCAGTTCTTC.

The chain employs TRBV4-1 and TRBJ1-5; tentative D call: TRBD1 (5 bases). CDR1 and CDR2 (germline): MGHRA, YSYEKL. Deletions cut 4 bases from V and 3 bases from J, with 13 bases between. The CDR3 loop spans 15 amino acids. CDR3: CASSPTPRDNQPQHF. The CDR3, as DNA: TGCGCCAGCAGCCCCACCCCCAGGGACAATCAGCCCCAGCATTTT.

In DNA form, the CDR3 reads TGTGCCAGCAGCTTAGCTCCGGGGAGAACTAATGAAAAACTGTTTTTT. It codes for CASSLAPGRTNEKLFF. The V call is TRBV7-8, the J call TRBJ1-4; D unresolved. V was pared by 0 bases and J by 1 base, with 9 bases between. Germline values: CDR1 SGHVS, CDR2 FQNEAQ. This CDR3 is built from 16 residues.

The chain uses TRBV9 and TRBJ1-3; TRBD1 matches at 10 bases. J gave up 2 bases and V 4 bases, and 9 bases lay outside the gene matches. CDR1 is SGDLS, CDR2 YYNGEE, per germline. The CDR3 contains 17 residues. The CDR3 DNA reads as TGTGCCAGCAGCTCCCGGGACAGGGGTTTCACTGGAAACACCATATATTTT. Translation gives CASSSRDRGFTGNTIYF.

In this sample, this clone turned up once. CDR3 region: CSARTGGNQPQHF. The CDR3 coding sequence is TGCAGCGCCCGGACTGGAGGCAATCAGCCCCAGCATTTT. This chain uses TRBV29-1 with TRBJ1-5; D is uncertain. The V gene lost 7 bases and the J gene lost 2 bases, with 12 bases spanning the gap. CDR3 length: 13 residues. Germline CDR1 SQVTM, CDR2 ANQGSEA.

This clone was detected only a few times. The chain carries TRBV7-2 and TRBJ2-7, with 8 bases lining up with TRBD2. The CDR3 spans 14 residues. The V gene end was trimmed by 3 bases and the J gene end by 4 bases; junction bases not matched to a gene: 5. In germline, CDR1 is SGHTA, CDR2 FQGNSA. CDR3 in DNA: TGTGCCAGCAGCTTCCCGGGACTAGTGTACGAGCAGTACTTC. It specifies CASSFPGLVYEQYF.

The V gene is TRBV28, the J gene TRBJ2-7, with D possibly matching TRBD1 (5 bases). Per the germline V gene, CDR1 is MDHEN and CDR2 is SYDVKM. The CDR3 is 13 amino acids. V lost 4 bases, J lost 6 bases, and 13 bases lay in between. The CDR3 bases are TGTGCCAGCAGTTATCAGGGCAGACGCGAGCAGTACTTC. As protein: CASSYQGRREQYF.

Written as DNA, the CDR3 is TGTGCCACCAGTGCCGGAACCGGGACAGCAAATGAAAAACTGTTTTTT. It translates to CATSAGTGTANEKLFF. This chain links TRBV24-1 with TRBJ1-4, with TRBD1 matching over 7 bases. J lost 5 bases, V lost 5 bases, and 10 bases had no gene match. Germline V lookup: CDR1 KGHDR, CDR2 SFDVKD. The CDR3 is 16 amino acids.

As DNA, the CDR3 is TGTGCCAGCATCGGAAGGGGTGGATCACCCCTCCACTTT. This gives the protein CASIGRGGSPLHF. This chain joins TRBV28 and TRBJ1-6; a weak D match, TRBD1 (5 bases). This CDR3 comprises 13 residues. The germline V and J ends were trimmed by 7 bases and 10 bases, with 14 bases remaining between them. The germline CDR1 and CDR2 sequences are MDHEN and SYDVKM.

The rearrangement uses TRBV28 and TRBJ1-5; D unclear. Germline V CDR1 and CDR2: MDHEN, SYDVKM. The ends were cut back, 5 bases at V and 3 bases at J, with 8 bases in the middle. The CDR3 is made up of 13 amino acids. In DNA form, the CDR3 reads TGTGCCAGCAGTCAACAGTTCAATCAGCCCCAGCATTTT. It encodes CASSQQFNQPQHF.

CDR3 residues: CASTELAPGRHPEAFF. In DNA form, the CDR3 reads TGTGCCAGCACCGAATTAGCGCCCGGCCGGCACCCTGAAGCTTTCTTT. The rearrangement joins TRBV27 to TRBJ1-1; D call uncertain. The V end lost 7 bases, the J end lost 6 bases, and 24 bases lay between the germline ends. The CDR3 extends over 16 amino acids. CDR1 and CDR2 (germline): MNHEY, SMNVEV (reference sequence).

This chain joins TRBV30 and TRBJ2-7, with a tentative D call TRBD2 (5 bases). The V end was cut by 1 base, the J end by 7 bases, with 14 bases between. Germline CDR1 is GTSNPN and CDR2 is SVGIG (reference sequence). CDR3 size: 13 residues. The CDR3, as DNA: TGTGCCTGGAGTGCTTTACGGAGGAGAGAGCAGTACTTC. Its protein product is CAWSALRRREQYF.

The V gene is TRBV5-1, the J gene TRBJ1-3; perhaps TRBD1 as D (6 bases). Trimming stripped 4 bases from V and 0 bases from J, with 11 bases between. The CDR3 is made up of 15 amino acids. Germline assignment: CDR1 SGHRS and CDR2 YFSETQ. Written as DNA, the CDR3 is TGCGCCAGCAGCCCACAGGACAGCTCTGGAAACACCATATATTTT. Its protein is CASSPQDSSGNTIYF.

The chain has TRBV7-9 and TRBJ2-7, with TRBD1 matching 8 bases. Germline V CDR1 and CDR2: SEHNR, FQNEAQ (reference sequence). With 5 bases clipped from V and 6 bases from J, the junction kept 6 bases outside the gene matches. This CDR3 region has 13 residues. CDR3 residues: CASSQGAGGEQYF. Written as DNA, the CDR3 is TGTGCCAGCAGCCAGGGGGCAGGGGGCGAGCAGTACTTC. Full variable domain (missing parts from reference TRBV7-9 and TRBJ2-7): DTGVSQNPRHKITKRGQNVTFRCDPISEHNRLYWYRQTLGQGPEFLTYFQNEAQLEKSRLLSDRFSAERPKGSFSTLEIQRTEQGDSAMYLCASSQGAGGEQYFGPGTRLTVT.

This chain links TRBV7-9 with TRBJ2-5; D is possibly TRBD1 (6 bases). This CDR3 is built from 15 residues. Germline V CDR1 and CDR2: SEHNR, FQNEAQ (reference sequence). Trimming removed 5 bases from V and 2 bases from J, with 15 bases in between. CDR3 sequence reads: CASSATGLLQETQYF. The CDR3 region has the DNA TGTGCCAGCAGCGCGACAGGACTCTTACAAGAGACCCAGTACTTC.

This chain uses TRBV3-1 (or the pseudogene TRBV3-2) with TRBJ1-4; 7 bases agree with TRBD1. With V trimmed by 3 bases and J by 8 bases, 9 bases remained unmatched. The CDR3 consists of 15 residues. Germline-derived CDR1 and CDR2 are LGHDT and YNNKEL (reference sequence). The CDR3 is CASSQNRGSAEKLFF. DNA of the CDR3: TGTGCCAGCAGCCAGAACAGGGGTTCGGCCGAAAAACTGTTTTTT.

CDR3 sequence (DNA): TGTGCCAGCAGCCACGAGGACAGCTATAATCAGCCCCAGCATTTT. This translates into CASSHEDSYNQPQHF. The V and J genes are TRBV3-1 (or the pseudogene TRBV3-2) and TRBJ1-5; D might be TRBD1 (6 bases). Trimming removed 3 bases at V and 4 bases at J, with 13 bases between. This CDR3 spans 15 amino acids. Germline V CDR1 and CDR2: LGHDT, YNNKEL (reference sequence).

The chain recombines TRBV28 with TRBJ2-2; weak D call: TRBD2 (6 bases). CDR1 and CDR2 (germline): MDHEN, SYDVKM. The CDR3 is made up of 11 amino acids. Trimming stripped 8 bases from V and 7 bases from J, with 8 bases between. The CDR3 coding sequence is TGTGCCAGCGGGGGGAACGGGGAGCTGTTTTTT. This codes for CASGGNGELFF.

The V call is TRBV27, the J call TRBJ2-1; D not resolved. The CDR3 has 12 residues. CDR1 and CDR2 from the germline V gene are MNHEY and SMNVEV (reference sequence). The V and J ends lost 3 bases and 6 bases respectively, with 6 bases between them. CDR3 region: CASSFRGNEQFF. CDR3 in DNA: TGTGCCAGCAGTTTCCGCGGCAATGAGCAGTTCTTC.

The V gene is TRBV9, the J gene TRBJ2-3, with 9 bases aligning to TRBD2. This CDR3 contains 17 residues. With V trimmed by 4 bases and J by 4 bases, 13 bases remained unmatched. The germline V gene encodes CDR1 SGDLS and CDR2 YYNGEE. The CDR3 coding sequence is TGTGCCAGCAGCTTAAGATATAGCGGGAGTAATTCAGATACGCAGTATTTT. Translating it yields CASSLRYSGSNSDTQYF.

The chain carries TRBV7-9 and TRBJ1-1, with D hard to call. CDR3 length: 15 amino acids. Trimming stripped 2 bases from V and 5 bases from J, with 15 bases between. Germline V gene data show CDR1 as SEHNR and CDR2 as FQNEAQ (reference sequence). In nucleotides, the CDR3 is TGTGCCAGCAGCTTAACCTCCATCGCGAGGACTGAAGCTTTCTTT. It translates to CASSLTSIARTEAFF.